A single sample is the source of the 18 T cell receptor beta chains below, sequenced in a study of cytomegalovirus exposure and HLA in healthy donors. A multiplex PCR was run with 60 Vbeta primers and 13 Jbeta primers. Generated by immunoSEQ multiplex PCR, the TCRdb table keeps only in-frame clones and is missing some. This sample has about 130,000 clones, with around 83% found just once. The sequencing input was PBMCs. These receptors all come from a woman under 40 in good health and CMV-seropositive.

The gene calls are TRBV9 and TRBJ2-7; 10 bases agree with TRBD1. Per the germline V gene, CDR1 is SGDLS and CDR2 is YYNGEE. The CDR3 is 15 amino acids. Losses at the gene ends were 2 bases for V and 2 bases for J; bases not matched to a gene: 4. The chain's CDR3 is CASSVWDRGPYEQYF. CDR3 coding DNA: TGTGCCAGCAGCGTGTGGGACAGGGGTCCCTACGAGCAGTACTTC.

This clone was found once. V usage is TRBV19 and J usage is TRBJ1-6; D is ambiguous. Trimming pared 1 base from V and 7 bases from J, leaving 11 bases between. Germline loops: CDR1 LNHDA, CDR2 SQIVND (reference sequence). This CDR3 is built from 15 residues. Written as DNA, the CDR3 is TGTGCCAGTAGTATAGGAGTCCTACAGAATTCACCCCTCCACTTT. Residues: CASSIGVLQNSPLHF.

The chain joins TRBV5-1 to TRBJ2-2; 7 positions agree with TRBD2. CDR1 and CDR2 (germline): SGHRS, YFSETQ. The CDR3 consists of 17 residues. V lost 0 bases to trimming and J lost 4 bases; unmatched junction nucleotides: 9. CDR3 amino acids: CASSLAPASGPTGELFF. CDR3 DNA: TGCGCCAGCAGCTTGGCCCCGGCTAGCGGACCCACCGGGGAGCTGTTTTTT.

The rearrangement links TRBV4-1 to TRBJ2-5, with 8 nucleotides matching TRBD2. CDR1 MGHRA and CDR2 YSYEKL come from the germline V gene. The CDR3 spans 15 residues. V lost 1 base and J lost 5; bases outside the gene matches: 6. The CDR3, as DNA: TGCGCCAGCAGCCAAGGGGGACTAGATTCGGAGACCCAGTACTTC. Translation gives CASSQGGLDSETQYF.

This clone was observed a few times. The chain is built from TRBV30 and TRBJ2-3; 7 nucleotides align to TRBD1. Germline values: CDR1 GTSNPN, CDR2 SVGIG (reference sequence). With 0 bases clipped from V and 3 bases from J, the junction kept 9 bases outside the gene matches. This CDR3 is built from 16 residues. The CDR3 loop reads CAWSVRQGVLTDTQYF. The CDR3 DNA sequence: TGTGCCTGGAGTGTACGACAGGGAGTCTTGACAGATACGCAGTATTTT.

This clone showed up just once. This chain uses TRBV4-1 with TRBJ1-5; D ambiguous. The CDR3 spans 14 residues. Germline V CDR1 and CDR2: MGHRA, YSYEKL. Between the trimmed V and J ends, which lost 0 bases and 1 base, there was a span of 4 bases. CDR3 sequence: CASSQDLSNQPQHF. DNA for the CDR3: TGCGCCAGCAGCCAAGATCTGAGCAATCAGCCCCAGCATTTT.

On this clone itself: The junction and the germline gene differ at one end; a read error may be behind it. This chain uses TRBV11-3 with TRBJ2-2; 8 nucleotides align to TRBD1. Germline values: CDR1 SGHNT, CDR2 YENEEA. CDR3 length: 15 residues. CDR3 sequence (DNA): TGTGCCAGCAGTCGGCAGGGGGCGAACACCAGGGAGCTGTTTTTT. The encoded protein is CASSRQGANTRELFF.

The gene calls are TRBV27 and TRBJ2-7, with TRBD1 identical over 7 bases. Germline values: CDR1 MNHEY, CDR2 SMNVEV (reference sequence). The CDR3 is 11 residues long. J gave up 9 bases and V 8 bases, and 7 bases lay outside the gene matches. CDR3 amino acids: CASRDSFRQYF. CDR3 nucleotide sequence: TGTGCCAGCCGGGACAGCTTCCGGCAGTACTTC.

The J gene is TRBJ1-1, the V gene TRBV6-5; possible D gene TRBD1, 5 bases. The V gene's germline CDR1 is MNHEY and CDR2 SVGAGI. This CDR3 has 15 residues. V was cut by 6 bases and J by 5 bases, with 19 bases left in between. CDR3 coding DNA: TGTGCCAGCAGCCCCCCGACCTACGGGGGGACTGAAGCTTTCTTT. Protein product: CASSPPTYGGTEAFF.

The chain employs TRBV7-9 and TRBJ2-3, with a tentative D call TRBD1 (6 bases). The ends were cut back, 4 bases at V and 0 bases at J, with 23 bases in the middle. In germline, CDR1 is SEHNR, CDR2 FQNEAQ (reference sequence). This CDR3 comprises 19 residues. CDR3 loop: CASSSLGGSKRWSTDTQYF. CDR3 nucleotide sequence: TGTGCCAGCAGCTCCCTTGGGGGCTCTAAGAGGTGGAGCACAGATACGCAGTATTTT.

The chain employs TRBV28 and TRBJ2-7; TRBD2 might be the D (6 bases). V lost 4 bases, J lost 4 bases, and 17 bases lay in between. This CDR3 comprises 15 residues. Germline lookup yields CDR1 MDHEN and CDR2 SYDVKM. Here the CDR3 reads CASSSPSVAAYEQYF. The CDR3 region has the DNA TGTGCCAGCAGTTCCCCCTCTGTAGCGGCTTACGAGCAGTACTTC.

This sequence joins TRBV4-1 and TRBJ2-3; TRBD2 matches 12 bases. The CDR3 has 18 amino acids. Trimming took 4 bases from V and 5 from J; bases not matched to a gene: 13. Per germline, CDR1 MGHRA and CDR2 YSYEKL. The CDR3 DNA reads TGCGCCAGCAGCCGAGGACTAGCGGGGTTCTATCAGGGAGATACGCAGTATTTT. It specifies CASSRGLAGFYQGDTQYF.

J is TRBJ2-2 and V is TRBV6-1; D unclear. This CDR3 region has 15 residues. Trimming left V 1 base short and J 1 base short, with 7 bases between. CDR1 is MNHNS and CDR2 is SASEGT in the germline V gene. In nucleotides, the CDR3 is TGTGCCAGCAGTGAAGGGCTGATGAACACCGGGGAGCTGTTTTTT. Translated, it gives CASSEGLMNTGELFF.

The gene calls are TRBV28 and TRBJ2-5, with TRBD2 as a possible D gene (5 bases). Trimming cost V 4 bases and J 1 base, with 16 bases left between them. CDR1 and CDR2 from the germline V gene are MDHEN and SYDVKM. The CDR3 has 16 residues. The CDR3 bases are TGTGCCAGCAGTTCCCGGGGTGGCATTCTCCAAGAGACCCAGTACTTC. Its translation: CASSSRGGILQETQYF.

V is TRBV7-9 and J is TRBJ1-1, with a weak D call TRBD1 (5 bases). This CDR3 is built from 13 residues. The germline V gene encodes CDR1 SEHNR and CDR2 FQNEAQ (reference sequence). The germline V and J ends were trimmed by 10 bases and 1 base, with 13 bases remaining between them. CDR3 in amino acids: CAIMTVSNTEAFF. The CDR3 DNA reads as TGTGCCATCATGACAGTTTCGAACACTGAAGCTTTCTTT.

In its sample, this clone was seen a few times. The V call is TRBV30, the J call TRBJ1-6; D possibly corresponds to TRBD1 (6 bases). Germline V gene lookup returns CDR1 GTSNPN and CDR2 SVGIG (reference sequence). V was clipped by 2 bases and J by 8 bases, with 13 bases between them. There are 14 residues in the CDR3. The CDR3 region is CAWSQGGDYSPLHF. The CDR3 coding sequence is TGTGCCTGGAGTCAAGGGGGGGATTATTCACCCCTCCACTTT.

V usage is TRBV10-3 and J usage is TRBJ2-1; a weak D match, TRBD1 (6 bases). Germline CDR1 ENHRY, CDR2 SYGVKD. This CDR3 is 12 amino acids long. V was trimmed by 7 bases and J by 9 bases, leaving 13 bases between them. CDR3 sequence: CAINMGAGEQFF. CDR3 nucleotides: TGTGCCATCAATATGGGGGCGGGTGAGCAGTTCTTC.

The chain carries TRBV10-3 and TRBJ2-5, with D perhaps matching TRBD2 (6 bases). The CDR3 is made up of 14 amino acids. Germline CDR1 and CDR2: ENHRY and SYGVKD. V dropped 4 bases and J dropped 3 bases, with 12 bases sitting between them. The CDR3 DNA is TGTGCCATCAGTGCAGGGACTTCTGAAGAGACCCAGTACTTC. Translated, it gives CAISAGTSEETQYF.